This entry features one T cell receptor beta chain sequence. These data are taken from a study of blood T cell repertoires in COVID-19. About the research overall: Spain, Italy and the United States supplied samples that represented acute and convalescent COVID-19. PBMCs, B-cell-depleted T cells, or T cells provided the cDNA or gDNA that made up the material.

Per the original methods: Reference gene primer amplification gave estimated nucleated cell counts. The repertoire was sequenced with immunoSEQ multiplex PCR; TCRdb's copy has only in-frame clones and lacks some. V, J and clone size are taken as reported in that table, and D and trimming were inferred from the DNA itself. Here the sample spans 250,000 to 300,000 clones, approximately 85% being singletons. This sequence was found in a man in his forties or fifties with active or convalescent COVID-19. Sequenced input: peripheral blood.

CDR3 sequence (DNA): TGTGCCAGCAGTCACTACCGCGCAACTACCTACGAGCAGTACTTC. Encoded protein: CASSHYRATTYEQYF. This chain joins TRBV27 and TRBJ2-7; D gene unclear. Trimming pared 5 bases from V and 2 bases from J, leaving 16 bases between. The CDR3 extends over 15 amino acids. The germline gives CDR1 MNHEY, CDR2 SMNVEV (reference sequence).